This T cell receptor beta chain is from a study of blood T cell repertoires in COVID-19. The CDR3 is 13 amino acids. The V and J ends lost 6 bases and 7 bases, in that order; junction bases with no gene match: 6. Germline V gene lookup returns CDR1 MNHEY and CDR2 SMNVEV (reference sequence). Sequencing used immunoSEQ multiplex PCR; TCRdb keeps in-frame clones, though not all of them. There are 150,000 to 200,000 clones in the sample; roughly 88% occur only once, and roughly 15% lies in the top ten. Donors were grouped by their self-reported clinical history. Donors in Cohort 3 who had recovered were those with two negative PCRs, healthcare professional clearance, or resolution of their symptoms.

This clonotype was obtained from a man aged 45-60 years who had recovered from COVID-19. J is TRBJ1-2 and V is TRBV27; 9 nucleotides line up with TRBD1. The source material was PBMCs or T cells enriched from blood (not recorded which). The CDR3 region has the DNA TGTGCCAGCAGGCCCACAGGGGGCGGTGGCTACACCTTC. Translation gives CASRPTGGGGYTF.